Listed below are T cell receptor beta chains from one sample, sequenced in a study of shared clonotypes between healthy human individuals. Assay: immunoSEQ multiplex PCR; the TCRdb copy retains only in-frame clones and omits some. The repertoire holds around 980,000 clones, with about 80% as singletons. Material for sequencing was memory CD4+ T cells from PBMCs. The receptor set was obtained from a man between 18 and 29 years old in good health. Some clones in this sample may be carry-over from other donors' samples. CDR3s leave out the opening cysteine and the closing phenylalanine or tryptophan. Clone size, where shown, is once, few, many, or a class for clones that have expanded.

v_gene | abundance | CDR3aa
TRBV4-3 | . | ASSQSAGSVSGNTIY
TRBV18 | many | ASSSGTSGYEQY
TRBV7-9 | . | ASSSLRGQQETQY
TRBV28 | . | ASVTGSAGELF
TRBV5-4 | . | ASSLANRPGYGANVLT
TRBV11-2 | . | ASSPVREKGAEQF
TRBV28 | . | ASSLPGQGANTEAF
TRBV18 | . | ASSTPPRGRQETQY
TRBV19 | . | ASSIEASGPAELF
TRBV2 | . | ASSNINEQF
TRBV28 | . | ASSPRTGRNEQF
TRBV2 | . | ASRTPGQGAYEQY
TRBV19 | . | ASSDSGRRNEQF
TRBV25-1 | . | ASSNTGGGSPLH
TRBV5-8 | . | ATPGVAGTEAF
TRBV10-2 | . | ASRDRGYYGYT
TRBV5-1 | . | ASSWGTGDSGELF
TRBV7-9 | . | ASSLGGMQDTEAF
TRBV7-2 | many | ASSLFWDSNQPQH
TRBV11-3 | . | ASSPHPHFGNQPQH
TRBV5-1 | many | ASSLGGVVHQETQY
TRBV18 | . | ASSPPFVDEQF
TRBV5-1 | . | ASSVGSGFLNEKLF
TRBV4-3 | few | ASSQDPDHSTDTQY
TRBV7-3 | once | ASSRLGRATDTQY
TRBV29-1 | . | SVGPEEDEQF
TRBV10-3 | . | AISPGQGRETQY
TRBV27 | . | ASSSRGIGANVLT
TRBV15 | . | ATSRGGGRVNTEAF
TRBV13 | . | ASSPDTGGQGVGAF
TRBV5-5 | . | ASRWGTSGIYEQY
TRBV30 | . | AWSVSTGNTIY
TRBV10-3 | . | AISESTRGDTEAF
TRBV5-1 | . | ASSLGTGAPSSEKLF
TRBV4-1 | . | ASSQDGGGPEEAF
TRBV19 | once | ASSKDYGYT
TRBV5-4 | . | ASSRGLADEQY
TRBV7-2 | many | ASSPTWGPYEQY
TRBV5-1 | . | ASSQLGTDTQY
TRBV5-1 | few | ASSSTSESADTQY